This T cell receptor (beta chain) was sequenced for a study of T cells expressing NK-cell markers. At the level of the study: CD3+CD56+NKG2C+, CD3+CD56+NKG2C- and CD3+CD56-NKG2C+ T cells, once sorted, supplied the TCR beta repertoires.

Germline lookup yields CDR1 MNHEY and CDR2 SVGAGI. The CDR3 loop spans 17 amino acids. TCRdb reprocessed the 5' RACE reads; each CDR3 protein has one entry and no DNA is given. This sample's table reports around 140,000 distinct CDR3 sequences. The sample was blood T cells: a sorted CD56 or NKG2C T cell subset, CD4+ or CD8+ T cells, or bulk PBMC T cells (not recorded which). This TCR was recovered from a man between 18 and 29 years old in good health. This chain connects TRBV6-5 to TRBJ2-2; TCRdb's D call of TRBD1 is untestable without DNA. The CDR3 sequence is CASSYRRTGGNTGELFF.